The 21 T cell receptor beta chains in this list originate from one sample, sequenced in a study of cytomegalovirus exposure and HLA in healthy donors. With 60 Vbeta and 13 Jbeta primers, the PCR was carried out. TCRdb's table, derived via immunoSEQ multiplex PCR, lists solely in-frame clones and lacks some. This sample has about 92,000 clones, with roughly 80% found just once. Sequenced material: PBMCs. These receptors originate from a girl aged 2-10 years in good health and CMV-seropositive.

CDR3 residues: CAWNRGEHQPQHF. CDR3 DNA: TGTGCCTGGAACAGGGGGGAACATCAGCCCCAGCATTTT. V usage is TRBV30 and J usage is TRBJ1-5; 8 nucleotides align to TRBD1. The CDR3 is 13 residues long. Germline V gene sequence: CDR1 GTSNPN, CDR2 SVGIG (reference sequence). Losses at the gene ends were 4 bases for V and 5 bases for J; bases not matched to a gene: 4. Together with reference TRBV30 and TRBJ1-5, the CDR3 gives the full variable domain: SQTIHQWPATLVQPVGSPLSLECTVEGTSNPNLYWYRQAAGRGLQLLFYSVGIGQISSEVPQNLSASRPQDRQFILSSKKLLLSDSGFYLCAWNRGEHQPQHFGDGTRLSIL.

The chain has TRBV7-8 and TRBJ1-5, with D maybe TRBD1 (5 bases). CDR1 is SGHVS and CDR2 is FQNEAQ in the germline V gene. The CDR3 has 15 residues. V was pared by 7 bases and J by 5 bases, with 18 bases between. The CDR3 nucleotides read TGTGCCAGCACCGTCTTGGGGGGGGTCGATCAGCCCCAGCATTTT. Its translation is CASTVLGGVDQPQHF.

The rearrangement joins TRBV15 to TRBJ2-7, with D possibly being TRBD2 (5 bases). Trimming removed 3 bases from V and 6 bases from J, with 21 bases in between. The CDR3 runs to 16 residues. Looked up from germline, CDR1 is LNHNV and CDR2 is YYDKDF (reference sequence). Here the CDR3 DNA reads TGTGCCACCAGCAGTATAACAAACTACGCTGGAGGCGAGCAGTACTTC. Its translation: CATSSITNYAGGEQYF.

V and J are TRBV7-2 and TRBJ2-7; D is possibly TRBD2 (5 bases). The CDR3 length is 15 residues. Trimming removed 3 bases from V and 0 bases from J, with 12 bases in between. Germline V gene lookup returns CDR1 SGHTA and CDR2 FQGNSA. As DNA, the CDR3 is TGTGCCAGCAGCTTTCTTGACTACAGCTCCTACGAGCAGTACTTC. Its protein product is CASSFLDYSSYEQYF.

This clone was recorded a few times. CDR3 protein: CASSVQGRVNTEAFF. The CDR3 bases are TGTGCCAGCAGTGTACAGGGTAGGGTGAACACTGAAGCTTTCTTT. The chain links TRBV28 to TRBJ1-1; weak D call: TRBD1 (6 bases). Trimming removed 5 bases at V and 0 bases at J, with 13 bases between. The CDR3 runs 15 residues. The germline V gene has CDR1 MDHEN and CDR2 SYDVKM.

The genes are TRBV4-1 and TRBJ2-3; no firm D call. V was pared by 4 bases and J by 4 bases, with 12 bases between. CDR1 and CDR2 from the germline V gene are MGHRA and YSYEKL. The CDR3 loop spans 14 amino acids. DNA of the CDR3: TGCGCCAGCAGCCCACTTGTGCGGCCAGATACGCAGTATTTT. Its protein is CASSPLVRPDTQYF.

This chain connects TRBV4-2 to TRBJ2-5, with 14 bases matching TRBD2. The CDR3 has 19 amino acids. Germline values: CDR1 LGHNA, CDR2 YNFKEQ. Germline trimming cut 0 bases from V and 4 bases from J; bases unmatched to any gene: 10. The chain's CDR3 is CASSQDSGTSGSRRETQYF. DNA for the CDR3: TGTGCCAGCAGCCAAGATAGCGGGACTAGCGGGAGTAGGCGAGAGACCCAGTACTTC.

The sample holds one count of this clone. The rearrangement joins TRBV5-6 to TRBJ2-5, with 8 bases identical to TRBD1. This CDR3 region has 13 residues. Germline CDR1 and CDR2: SGHDT and YYEEEE. With V trimmed by 3 bases and J by 6 bases, 4 bases remained unmatched. This CDR3 is CASSSQGAQTQYF. CDR3 DNA: TGTGCCAGCAGCTCTCAGGGGGCCCAGACCCAGTACTTC.

The gene calls are TRBV7-8 and TRBJ1-1; 7 positions match TRBD1. V shed 5 bases and J 4 bases; nucleotides not matched to a gene: 13. From germline, CDR1 is SGHVS and CDR2 FQNEAQ. The CDR3 runs to 16 residues. The CDR3: CASSITSGTAATEAFF. The CDR3 coding sequence is TGTGCCAGCAGCATCACATCCGGGACAGCTGCCACTGAAGCTTTCTTT.

This clone was observed a few times. The CDR3 DNA reads as TGTGCCAGCAGCCGGCTAGCTGCTAGCACAGATACGCAGTATTTT. Encoded protein: CASSRLAASTDTQYF. The chain recombines TRBV5-4 with TRBJ2-3; possible D gene TRBD2, 5 bases. CDR1 and CDR2 from the germline V gene are SGHNT and YYREEE (reference sequence). CDR3 length equals 15 residues. Trimming left V 4 bases short and J 0 bases short, with 12 bases between.

The chain has TRBV18 and TRBJ2-7; the match to TRBD2 covers 16 bases. CDR3 length: 17 amino acids. The germline CDR1 and CDR2 sequences are KGHSH and LQKENI. J was trimmed by 6 bases and V by 0 bases; bases with no gene match: 5. In nucleotides, the CDR3 is TGTGCCAGCTCACCACCGGGACTAGCGGGAGGGCCTGGCGAGCAGTACTTC. Translated: CASSPPGLAGGPGEQYF.

The chain employs TRBV7-9 and TRBJ1-1; unclear D gene. This CDR3 contains 13 residues. The germline V gene encodes CDR1 SEHNR and CDR2 FQNEAQ (reference sequence). The V and J ends lost 3 bases and 1 base respectively, with 6 bases between them. CDR3 bases: TGTGCCAGCAGCTTCGGGGAGAACACTGAAGCTTTCTTT. Its translation: CASSFGENTEAFF.

V and J are TRBV5-6 and TRBJ2-7, with 15 bases lining up with TRBD2. The V gene's germline CDR1 is SGHDT and CDR2 YYEEEE. The CDR3 consists of 18 residues. Trimming took 2 bases from V and 1 from J; bases not matched to a gene: 7. The CDR3 spells CASSFYSGLAGGSYEQYF. CDR3 in DNA: TGTGCCAGCAGCTTTTATTCCGGACTAGCGGGAGGGTCCTACGAGCAGTACTTC.

This chain uses TRBV14 with TRBJ2-5; D is possibly TRBD1 (5 bases). Germline V CDR1 and CDR2: SGHDN, FVKESK. Trimming took 3 bases from V and 5 from J, leaving 16 bases between them. This CDR3 contains 15 residues. The CDR3 DNA sequence: TGTGCCAGCAGCCAGAAGCAGGGCTTGGGGGAGACCCAGTACTTC. Translation gives CASSQKQGLGETQYF.

This chain connects TRBV28 to TRBJ1-4; perhaps TRBD1 as D (6 bases). V gave up 5 bases and J gave up 4 bases, with 14 bases separating them. Germline V gives CDR1 MDHEN, CDR2 SYDVKM. The CDR3 runs to 15 residues. The chain's CDR3 is CASSPQGPLNEKLFF. CDR3 DNA sequence: TGTGCCAGCAGTCCACAGGGACCTCTTAATGAAAAACTGTTTTTT.

The chain carries TRBV7-6 and TRBJ2-3; D is possibly TRBD2 (5 bases). V was cut by 4 bases and J by 3 bases, with 8 bases left in between. The CDR3 extends over 13 amino acids. In germline, CDR1 is SGHVS, CDR2 FNYEAQ. In DNA, the CDR3 is TGTGCCAGCAGCTCGACTAATACAGATACGCAGTATTTT. It translates to CASSSTNTDTQYF.

In its sample, this clone was seen once. The V and J genes are TRBV6-1 and TRBJ2-7; D is unresolved. Looked up from germline, CDR1 is MNHNS and CDR2 is SASEGT. V was trimmed by 1 base and J by 0 bases, leaving 7 bases between them. This CDR3 comprises 14 residues. In nucleotides, the CDR3 is TGTGCCAGCAGTGAAGTTGCGCGCTCCTACGAGCAGTACTTC. It codes for CASSEVARSYEQYF.

Concerning this clone: Other DNA sequences in this sample translate to the same CDR3. The V call is TRBV9, the J call TRBJ2-1; 7 bases are shared with TRBD2. The CDR3 loop spans 15 amino acids. V shed 0 bases, J shed 2 bases, and the junction held 2 bases outside the gene matches. The germline CDR1 and CDR2 sequences are SGDLS and YYNGEE. CDR3 in amino acids: CASSVAAGAYNEQFF. The CDR3 nucleotides read TGTGCCAGCAGCGTAGCGGCGGGAGCCTACAATGAGCAGTTCTTC.

The table lists this clone with a count of one. V and J are TRBV6-6 and TRBJ2-5; D not resolved. CDR3 length equals 12 residues. Trimming pared 8 bases from V and 2 bases from J, leaving 9 bases between. Germline V gene lookup returns CDR1 MNHNY and CDR2 SVGAGI (reference sequence). The CDR3: CASRAVQETQYF. The CDR3 DNA follows: TGTGCCAGCCGCGCGGTACAAGAGACCCAGTACTTC.

The chain uses TRBV15 and TRBJ2-7, with 7 bases matching TRBD2. Germline V gives CDR1 LNHNV, CDR2 YYDKDF (reference sequence). The CDR3 runs 17 residues. V was clipped by 0 bases and J by 3 bases; unmatched bases: 11. CDR3 sequence: CATSRDRLAGRDYEQYF. DNA for the CDR3: TGTGCCACCAGCAGAGATCGTTTGGCAGGGAGGGACTACGAGCAGTACTTC. The full variable domain, in which reference TRBV15 and TRBJ2-7 provide the parts outside the CDR3, is DAMVIQNPRYQVTQFGKPVTLSCSQTLNHNVMYWYQQKSSQAPKLLFHYYDKDFNNEADTPDNFQSRRPNTSFCFLDIRSPGLGDTAMYLCATSRDRLAGRDYEQYFGPGTRLTVT.

The V call is TRBV4-3, the J call TRBJ2-1, with TRBD2 matching 8 bases. The CDR3 sequence is 19 residues long. Germline V gene lookup returns CDR1 LGHNA and CDR2 YSLEER. J lost 8 bases, V lost 0 bases, and 18 bases had no gene match. The CDR3 DNA is TGCGCCAGCAGCCAAGAGGGCCGCTTTGGACGGGAGGGTTTGGATGAGCAGTTCTTC. As protein: CASSQEGRFGREGLDEQFF.